This TCR beta chain was recovered during a study of blood T cell repertoires in COVID-19. Study-level information: The United States, Italy and Spain supplied acute and convalescent COVID-19 samples. T cells, B-cell-depleted T cells, or PBMCs supplied cDNA or gDNA.

Germline CDR1 LGHDT, CDR2 YNNKEL (reference sequence). This CDR3 is built from 14 residues. V lost 4 bases, J lost 4 bases, and 6 bases stayed unmatched. In the original workflow: Amplifying reference gene primers gave estimates of nucleated cell counts. Libraries were prepared by immunoSEQ multiplex PCR; TCRdb keeps only in-frame clonotypes and omits some of them. That table gives V, J and clone size, and the DNA gave D and trimming. The sample carries 200,000 to 300,000 clones, less than 90% recorded once. This clone is a singleton in its sample. Sequencing input: peripheral blood. This chain uses TRBV3-1 (or the pseudogene TRBV3-2) with TRBJ2-7; TRBD2 matches at 8 bases. This receptor was taken from a man younger than 45 with active or convalescent COVID-19. CDR3 sequence reads: CASSPQRGPYEQYF. CDR3 nucleotides: TGTGCCAGCAGCCCACAGCGGGGGCCTTACGAGCAGTACTTC.